This TCR beta chain was recorded in a study of blood T cell repertoires in COVID-19. The CDR3 length is 17 residues. V gave up 1 base and J gave up 7 bases; unmatched junction bases: 15. Germline V CDR1 and CDR2: LNHNV, YYDKDF (reference sequence). Assay used: immunoSEQ multiplex PCR; TCRdb lists only in-frame clones, some missing. In the table there are 250,000 to 350,000 clones, roughly 83% of which are singletons. The chain links TRBV15 to TRBJ2-7; TRBD2 matches at 8 bases. This clonotype was obtained from a human donor with COVID-19, enrolled during active disease. The donor label of this sample is uncertain. The source material was peripheral blood. The CDR3 loop is CATSRAPPGTRGGEQYF. The DNA of the CDR3 is TGTGCCACCAGCAGAGCACCCCCTGGGACTAGGGGAGGGGAGCAGTACTTC.